These 10 T cell receptor beta chains were sequenced from one sample in a study of beta chain features in type 1 diabetes (dated by TCRdb to the late 2010s). Here is what the overall study found, with its caveats: A moderate but significant shortening of TCRB CDR3 length was observed in type 1 diabetes patients in all four CD4+ subsets.

The library was generated by the immunoSEQ multiplex PCR assay. All of the isolated RNA was reverse transcribed with the High Capacity cDNA Reverse Transcription Kit, so expressed TCRB transcripts were sequenced. In TCRdb, the immuneACCESS table is reduced to in-frame sequences with V and J assigned. These tables do not hold every clone; where another copy was compared, an unresolved V gene accounts for under half, and the others remain unexplained. The sample profile shows hundreds of thousands of clones; about an eighth of them were found once. Jointly, the top ten make up less than 0.025% of the sample. These TCRs are of unknown antigen specificity. Sequencing was carried out using naive CD4+ T cells from blood. The cell subset or site label corresponds to: true naive CD4+ T cells. The receptors derive from a man between 18 and 35 years old with type 1 diabetes.

The chain joins TRBV15 to TRBJ1-1, with D tentatively TRBD1 (5 bases). Trimming removed 5 bases from V and 4 bases from J, with 14 bases in between. The germline V gene has CDR1 LNHNV and CDR2 YYDKDF (reference sequence). The length of the CDR3 is 14 residues. This CDR3 is CATSYGTLFTEAFF. The CDR3 DNA follows: TGTGCCACCAGCTATGGGACGTTATTCACTGAAGCTTTCTTT.

A few counts support this clone. The chain links TRBV7-2 to TRBJ1-1; the match to TRBD1 covers 10 bases. V shed 4 bases and J 6 bases; nucleotides not matched to a gene: 5. Germline loops: CDR1 SGHTA, CDR2 FQGNSA. This CDR3 comprises 14 residues. This CDR3 reads CASSSGTGDPEAFF. Here the CDR3 DNA reads TGTGCCAGCAGCTCCGGGACAGGGGACCCTGAAGCTTTCTTT.

There are a few counts of this clone. J is TRBJ2-1 and V is TRBV2, with 11 bases aligning to TRBD1. Trimming took 5 bases from V and 8 from J; bases not matched to a gene: 11. The CDR3 covers 16 residues. CDR1 SNHLY and CDR2 FYNNEI come from the germline V gene. DNA of the CDR3: TGTGCCAGCAGTAGAAAGAGGACAGGGGGCATGGATGAGCAGTTCTTC. It codes for CASSRKRTGGMDEQFF.

This chain uses TRBV10-3 with TRBJ2-5; 11 bases agree with TRBD1. J lost 4 bases, V lost 10 bases, and 5 bases had no gene match. The germline CDR1 and CDR2 sequences are ENHRY and SYGVKD. The CDR3 consists of 13 residues. The CDR3 is CATTGQGAETQYF. CDR3 coding DNA: TGTGCCACCACTGGACAGGGGGCAGAGACCCAGTACTTC.

This clone was counted between two and nine times. The chain recombines TRBV7-6 with TRBJ1-6; a weak D match, TRBD1 (5 bases). The ends were cut back, 4 bases at V and 7 bases at J, with 17 bases in the middle. Germline lookup yields CDR1 SGHVS and CDR2 FNYEAQ. The CDR3 consists of 16 residues. This CDR3 reads CASSYSRDGINSPLHF. CDR3 DNA: TGTGCCAGCAGCTACAGCCGGGACGGAATAAATTCACCCCTCCACTTT. The variable domain in full, with the rest retrieved from reference TRBV7-6 and TRBJ1-6, is GAGVSQSPRYKVTKRGQDVALRCDPISGHVSLYWYRQALGQGPEFLTYFNYEAQQDKSGLPNDRFSAERPEGSISTLTIQRTEQRDSAMYRCASSYSRDGINSPLHFGNGTRLTVT.

This chain links TRBV7-9 with TRBJ1-2; 9 bases agree with TRBD1. Per germline, CDR1 SEHNR and CDR2 FQNEAQ (reference sequence). The V and J ends lost 5 bases and 4 bases, in that order; junction bases with no gene match: 8. This CDR3 comprises 15 residues. CDR3 bases: TGTGCCAGCAGCCAAGCCGGGACAGGGACCTATGGCTACACCTTC. Its translation is CASSQAGTGTYGYTF. Supplemented by reference TRBV7-9 and TRBJ1-2, the full variable domain reads DTGVSQNPRHKITKRGQNVTFRCDPISEHNRLYWYRQTLGQGPEFLTYFQNEAQLEKSRLLSDRFSAERPKGSFSTLEIQRTEQGDSAMYLCASSQAGTGTYGYTFGSGTRLTVV.

The DNA of the CDR3 is TGTGCCAGCAGCCTCGGACAGGTTAATTCACCCCTCCACTTT. Translating it yields CASSLGQVNSPLHF. The V call is TRBV6-4, the J call TRBJ1-6, with 7 bases aligning to TRBD1. The length of the CDR3 is 14 residues. V was clipped by 6 bases and J by 6 bases; unmatched bases: 5. Looked up from germline, CDR1 is MRHNA and CDR2 is SNTAGT.

This clone was recorded a few times. A junction end diverges from the germline sequence, so it may reflect a read error. V gene TRBV27 combines with J gene TRBJ1-2, with D perhaps TRBD1 (6 bases). Looked up from germline, CDR1 is MNHEY and CDR2 is SMNVEV (reference sequence). This CDR3 region has 16 residues. The CDR3 DNA follows: TGTGCCAGCAGCCCCCGGGGGGGCGACTTTCTCTATAGCTACACCTTC. It translates to CASSPRGGDFLYSYTF.

With regard to this clone: Other DNA variants within this sample encode the same CDR3. J is TRBJ2-5 and V is TRBV7-9, with 7 bases fitting TRBD1. The CDR3 runs 14 residues. The ends lost 5 bases at V and 1 base at J; junction bases unmatched: 4. The V gene's germline CDR1 is SEHNR and CDR2 FQNEAQ (reference sequence). CDR3: CASSPGTVQETQYF. The CDR3 coding sequence is TGTGCCAGCAGCCCGGGGACAGTCCAAGAGACCCAGTACTTC.

The chain recombines TRBV11-2 with TRBJ2-5, with D unclear. The germline CDR1 and CDR2 sequences are SGHAT and FQNNGV. This CDR3 is 12 amino acids long. V lost 5 bases and J 2 bases, leaving 6 bases between the germline ends. The CDR3, as DNA: TGTGCCAGCAGCGGGTCACAAGAGACCCAGTACTTC. Translating gives CASSGSQETQYF.